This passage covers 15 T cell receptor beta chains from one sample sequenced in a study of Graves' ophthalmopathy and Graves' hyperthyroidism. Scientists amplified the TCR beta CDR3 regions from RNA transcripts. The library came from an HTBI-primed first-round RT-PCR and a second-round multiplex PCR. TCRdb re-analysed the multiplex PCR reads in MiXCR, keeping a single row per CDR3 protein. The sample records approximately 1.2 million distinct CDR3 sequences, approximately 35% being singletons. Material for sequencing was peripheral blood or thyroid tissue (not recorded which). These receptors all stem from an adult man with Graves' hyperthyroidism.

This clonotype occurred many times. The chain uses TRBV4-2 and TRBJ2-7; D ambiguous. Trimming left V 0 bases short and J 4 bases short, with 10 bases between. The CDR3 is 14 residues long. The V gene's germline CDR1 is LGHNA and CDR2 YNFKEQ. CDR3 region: CASSQEPRGYEQYF. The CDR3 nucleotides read TGTGCCAGCAGCCAAGAGCCGAGAGGTTACGAGCAGTACTTC.

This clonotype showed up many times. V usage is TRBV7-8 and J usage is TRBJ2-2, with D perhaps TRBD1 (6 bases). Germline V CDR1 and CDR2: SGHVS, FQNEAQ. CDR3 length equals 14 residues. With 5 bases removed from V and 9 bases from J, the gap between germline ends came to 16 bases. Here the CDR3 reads CASSTGMILRELFF. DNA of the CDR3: TGTGCCAGCAGCACAGGGATGATTCTACGGGAGCTGTTTTTT.

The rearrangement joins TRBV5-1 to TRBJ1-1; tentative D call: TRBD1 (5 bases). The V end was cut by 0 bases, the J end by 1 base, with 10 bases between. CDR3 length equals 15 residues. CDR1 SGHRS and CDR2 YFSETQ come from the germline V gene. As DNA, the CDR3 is TGCGCCAGCAGCTTGGCCGACAGAGAGAACACTGAAGCTTTCTTT. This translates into CASSLADRENTEAFF.

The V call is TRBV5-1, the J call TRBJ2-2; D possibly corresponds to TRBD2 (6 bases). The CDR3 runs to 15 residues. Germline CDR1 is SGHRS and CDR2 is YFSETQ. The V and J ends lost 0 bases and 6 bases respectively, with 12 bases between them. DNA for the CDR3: TGCGCCAGCAGCTTGGAGGCTGGCGGGGCCGGGGAGCTGTTTTTT. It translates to CASSLEAGGAGELFF.

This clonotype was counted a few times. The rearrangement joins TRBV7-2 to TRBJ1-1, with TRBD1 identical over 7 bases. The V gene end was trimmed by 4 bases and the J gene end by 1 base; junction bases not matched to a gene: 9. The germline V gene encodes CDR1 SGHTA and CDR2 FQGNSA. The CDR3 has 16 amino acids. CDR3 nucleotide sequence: TGTGCCAGCAGCTCGCCAGTAGGGGGCCAGAACACTGAAGCTTTCTTT. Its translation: CASSSPVGGQNTEAFF.

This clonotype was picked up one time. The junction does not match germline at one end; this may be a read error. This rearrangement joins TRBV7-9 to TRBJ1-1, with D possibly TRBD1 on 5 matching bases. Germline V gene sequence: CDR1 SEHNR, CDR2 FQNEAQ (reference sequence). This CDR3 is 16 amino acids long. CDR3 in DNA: TGTGCCAGCAGCTTAGAGACAGTTGACGCTCCCACTGAAGCTTCCTTT. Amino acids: CASSLETVDAPTEASF. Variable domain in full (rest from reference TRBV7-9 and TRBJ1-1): DTGVSQNPRHKITKRGQNVTFRCDPISEHNRLYWYRQTLGQGPEFLTYFQNEAQLEKSRLLSDRFSAERPKGSFSTLEIQRTEQGDSAMYLCASSLETVDAPTEASFGQGTRLTVV.

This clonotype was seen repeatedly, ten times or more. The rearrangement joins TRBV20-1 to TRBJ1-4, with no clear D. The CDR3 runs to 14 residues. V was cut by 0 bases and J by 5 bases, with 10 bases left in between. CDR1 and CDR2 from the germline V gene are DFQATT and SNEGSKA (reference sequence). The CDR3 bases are TGCAGTGCTAGAGATCTAGGGCCAAATGAAAAACTGTTTTTT. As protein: CSARDLGPNEKLFF.

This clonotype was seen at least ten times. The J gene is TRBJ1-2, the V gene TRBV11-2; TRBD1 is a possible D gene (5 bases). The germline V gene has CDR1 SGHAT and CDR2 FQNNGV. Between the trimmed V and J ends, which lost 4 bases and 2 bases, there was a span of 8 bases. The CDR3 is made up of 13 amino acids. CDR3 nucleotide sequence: TGTGCCAGCAGCTCGGACATAAACTATGGCTACACCTTC. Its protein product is CASSSDINYGYTF.

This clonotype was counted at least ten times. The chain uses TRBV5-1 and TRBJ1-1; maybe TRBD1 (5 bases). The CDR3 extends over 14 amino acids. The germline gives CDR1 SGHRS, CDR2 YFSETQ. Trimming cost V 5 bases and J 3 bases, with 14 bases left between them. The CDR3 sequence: CASRPLQGHTEAFF. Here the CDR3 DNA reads TGCGCCAGCAGACCGCTCCAGGGTCACACTGAAGCTTTCTTT.

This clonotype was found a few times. The CDR3 DNA reads TGTGCCAGCAGCGGAACGGGACAGCTCAATCAGCCCCAGCATTTT. Protein product: CASSGTGQLNQPQHF. The chain is built from TRBV10-3 and TRBJ1-5; 7 bases align to TRBD1. From germline, CDR1 is ENHRY and CDR2 SYGVKD. Losses at the gene ends were 10 bases for V and 3 bases for J; bases not matched to a gene: 12. The CDR3 spans 15 residues.

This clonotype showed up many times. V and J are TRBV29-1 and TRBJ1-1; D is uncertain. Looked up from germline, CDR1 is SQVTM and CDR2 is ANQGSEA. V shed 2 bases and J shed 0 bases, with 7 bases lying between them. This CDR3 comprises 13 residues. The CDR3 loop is CSVEHHMNTEAFF. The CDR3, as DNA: TGCAGCGTTGAACACCACATGAACACTGAAGCTTTCTTT.

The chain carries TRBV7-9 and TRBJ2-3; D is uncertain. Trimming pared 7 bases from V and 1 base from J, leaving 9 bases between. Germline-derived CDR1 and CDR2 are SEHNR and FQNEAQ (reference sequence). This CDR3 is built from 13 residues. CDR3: CASIPSGTDTQYF. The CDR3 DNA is TGTGCCAGCATTCCATCGGGCACAGATACGCAGTATTTT.

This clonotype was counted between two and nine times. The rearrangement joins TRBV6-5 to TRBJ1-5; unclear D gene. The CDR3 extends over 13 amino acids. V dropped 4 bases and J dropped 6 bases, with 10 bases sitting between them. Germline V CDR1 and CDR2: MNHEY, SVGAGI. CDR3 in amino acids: CASSSQSFQPQHF. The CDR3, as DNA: TGTGCCAGCAGTTCACAGAGTTTTCAGCCCCAGCATTTT.

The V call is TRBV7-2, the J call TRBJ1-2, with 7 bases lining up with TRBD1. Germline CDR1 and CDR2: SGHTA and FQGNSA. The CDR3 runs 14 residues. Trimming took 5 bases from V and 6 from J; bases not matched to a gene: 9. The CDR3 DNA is TGTGCCAGCAGCCCTGGGCCCAGGGGGAATGGCTACACCTTC. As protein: CASSPGPRGNGYTF.

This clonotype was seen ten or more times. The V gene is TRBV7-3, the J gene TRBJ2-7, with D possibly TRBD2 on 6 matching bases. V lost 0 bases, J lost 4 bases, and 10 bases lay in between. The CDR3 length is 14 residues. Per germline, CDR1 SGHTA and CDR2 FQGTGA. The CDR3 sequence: CASSLTPGTYEQYF. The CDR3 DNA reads TGTGCCAGCAGCTTAACGCCAGGGACTTACGAGCAGTACTTC.